The rows below give T cell receptor beta chains drawn from one sample of a study of cytomegalovirus exposure and HLA in healthy donors. Data came from immunoSEQ multiplex PCR; TCRdb stores just in-frame clones and leaves some out. The listing contains roughly 45,000 clones. Sample: PBMCs. The receptors come from a woman in her twenties or thirties in good health and CMV-seronegative. Each CDR3 is given with its conserved first and last residue. D genes are given only for firm matches.

D	V	J	DNA	CDR3
NA	TRBV5-1	TRBJ2-3	TGCGCCAGCGGTGACCGGGGAGATACGCAGTATTTT	CASGDRGDTQYF
TRBD2	TRBV14	TRBJ2-3	TGTGCCAGCAGCCCGACAGCGGGATCCCAGTATTTT	CASSPTAGSQYF
NA	TRBV30	TRBJ1-1	TGTGCCTGGAGCCCCGGATTGGCGGGGAACACTGAAGCTTTCTTT	CAWSPGLAGNTEAFF
TRBD1	TRBV29-1	TRBJ2-7	TGCAGCGTCCGACAGGGGCTCGAGCAGTACTTC	CSVRQGLEQYF
NA	TRBV7-9	TRBJ2-7	TGTGCCAGCAGCTTAGGGGCAGTTTTTTCCTACGAGCAGTACTTC	CASSLGAVFSYEQYF
NA	TRBV4-1	TRBJ2-3	TGCGCCAGCTCGGGAGTTACGCAGTATTTT	CASSGVTQYF
NA	TRBV19	TRBJ1-1	TGTGCCAGTAGTATATCAGGGCCGAACACTGAAGCTTTCTTT	CASSISGPNTEAFF
NA	TRBV20-1	TRBJ1-2	TGCAGTGCTACAGGGAATGGCTACACCTTC	CSATGNGYTF
TRBD1	TRBV5-6	TRBJ1-5	TGTGCCAGCAGCTCACAGGGGCCCCTGAGCAATCAGCCCCAGCATTTT	CASSSQGPLSNQPQHF
NA	TRBV29-1	TRBJ2-7	TGCAGCGTTGGTTCCGGACTACCAACCTACGAGCAGTACTTC	CSVGSGLPTYEQYF
TRBD2	TRBV30	TRBJ2-2	TGTGCCTGGAGCGGCCTAGCGGGGCCCGGGAAGCTGTTTTTT	CAWSGLAGPGKLFF
TRBD2	TRBV9	TRBJ2-7	TGTGCCAGCAGCGAATCGGGACTAGACTACGAGCAGTACTTC	CASSESGLDYEQYF
NA	TRBV4-2	TRBJ1-2	TGTGCCAGCAGCCAAGATACGGCAGGGGCGAACTATGGCTACACCTTC	CASSQDTAGANYGYTF
NA	TRBV19	TRBJ1-1	TGTGCCAGTAGTACCCAGGGATTGGGCACTGAAGCTTTCTTT	CASSTQGLGTEAFF
TRBD1	TRBV4-1	TRBJ2-7	TGCGCCAGCAGCGGGACAGGGGACTACGAAGAGCAGTACTTC	CASSGTGDYEEQYF
NA	TRBV9	TRBJ2-3	TGTGCCAGCCAATCGGACCCGGGGTCCACAGATACGCAGTATTTT	CASQSDPGSTDTQYF
TRBD1	TRBV15	TRBJ2-7	TGTGCCACCAGCCCCACAGGGGGGCTTCGGGTCCACGAGCAGTACTTC	CATSPTGGLRVHEQYF
TRBD2	TRBV5-4	TRBJ2-5	TGTGCCAGCAGACCCCAACTAGCGGGAGTAGAGACCCAGTACTTC	CASRPQLAGVETQYF